These 14 T cell receptor beta chains originate from one sample sequenced in a study of OX40 agonist ivuxolimab in advanced cancers. This table comes from immunoSEQ multiplex PCR, and its TCRdb copy is limited to in-frame clones, with some not included. The data hold 20,000 to 25,000 clones, with about 79% observed a single time. Sequenced here: CD4+ or CD8+ T cells sorted from blood, sampled in a trial of the OX40 agonist ivuxolimab. The receptor source for this set is an adult with an advanced solid tumor such as melanoma, head and neck, liver or kidney cancer.

The CDR3 sequence: CASSVGDAGELFF. As DNA, the CDR3 is TGTGCCAGCAGTGTTGGAGACGCCGGGGAGCTGTTTTTT. The rearrangement joins TRBV6-4 to TRBJ2-2; D is unclear. The CDR3 is made up of 13 amino acids. Trimming removed 4 bases at V and 6 bases at J, with 9 bases between. CDR1 and CDR2 from the germline V gene are MRHNA and SNTAGT.

A note on this clone: The sample holds other DNA sequences that translate to the same CDR3. V is TRBV5-1 and J is TRBJ2-7; TRBD2 agrees at 9 bases. Germline-derived CDR1 and CDR2 are SGHRS and YFSETQ. The V gene end was trimmed by 2 bases and the J gene end by 4 bases; junction bases not matched to a gene: 4. The CDR3 loop spans 14 amino acids. In DNA, the CDR3 is TGCGCCAGCAGCTTATCACTAGCGGGTTACGAGCAGTACTTC. The encoded protein is CASSLSLAGYEQYF. Full variable domain (rest looked up from reference TRBV5-1 and TRBJ2-7): KAGVTQTPRYLIKTRGQQVTLSCSPISGHRSVSWYQQTPGQGLQFLFEYFSETQRNKGNFPGRFSGRQFSNSRSEMNVSTLELGDSALYLCASSLSLAGYEQYFGPGTRLTVT.

The V call is TRBV6-5, the J call TRBJ2-1; tentative D call: TRBD2 (5 bases). Trimming shortened V by 8 bases and J by 0 bases, and 11 bases separated the two germline ends. Germline V CDR1 and CDR2: MNHEY, SVGAGI. This CDR3 is 14 amino acids long. CDR3 in amino acids: CASAIANSYNEQFF. In nucleotides, the CDR3 is TGTGCCAGCGCCATAGCGAACTCCTACAATGAGCAGTTCTTC.

The rearrangement uses TRBV28 and TRBJ2-5; TRBD2 matches at 14 bases. The junction had 3 bases not matched to a gene; V was cut back by 6 bases and J by 3 bases. The CDR3 totals 15 residues. CDR1 MDHEN and CDR2 SYDVKM come from the germline V gene. The CDR3 bases are TGTGCCAGCAGCCAGGGACTAGCGGGAGAAGAGACCCAGTACTTC. Translation gives CASSQGLAGEETQYF.

This chain uses TRBV7-6 with TRBJ2-1; the match to TRBD2 covers 13 bases. Germline V gene sequence: CDR1 SGHVS, CDR2 FNYEAQ. This CDR3 contains 16 residues. V trimming: 4 bases; J trimming: 0 bases; junction bases outside the gene matches: 0. DNA of the CDR3: TGTGCCAGCAGCTGGACTAGCGGGAGCTCCTACAATGAGCAGTTCTTC. Protein: CASSWTSGSSYNEQFF.

This clone appeared a single time. This rearrangement joins TRBV19 to TRBJ2-5; possibly TRBD2 for D (5 bases). The CDR3 extends over 15 amino acids. Germline assignment: CDR1 LNHDA and CDR2 SQIVND (reference sequence). Between the trimmed V and J ends, which lost 3 bases and 5 bases, there was a span of 16 bases. This CDR3 reads CASSISGNVWETQYF. The CDR3 coding sequence is TGTGCCAGTAGTATTTCGGGGAATGTGTGGGAGACCCAGTACTTC.

The V gene is TRBV6-1, the J gene TRBJ2-1; tentatively, D is TRBD2 (6 bases). The CDR3 sequence is 15 residues long. V lost 4 bases and J lost 1, with 11 bases in between. Germline V gene data show CDR1 as MNHNS and CDR2 as SASEGT. The DNA of the CDR3 is TGTGCCAGCAGTGGAGCAGCGGGTTCCTACAATGAGCAGTTCTTC. Amino acid sequence: CASSGAAGSYNEQFF.

This chain joins TRBV4-1 and TRBJ2-7; weak D call: TRBD2 (6 bases). This CDR3 contains 15 residues. V was cut by 1 base and J by 2 bases, with 12 bases left in between. CDR1 and CDR2 (germline): MGHRA, YSYEKL. The CDR3 sequence: CASSQGTTRAYEQYF. CDR3 nucleotides: TGCGCCAGCAGCCAAGGGACTACTCGAGCCTACGAGCAGTACTTC.

The J gene is TRBJ2-7, the V gene TRBV4-1; D perhaps matches TRBD1 (6 bases). The CDR3 extends over 13 amino acids. CDR1 is MGHRA and CDR2 is YSYEKL in the germline V gene. Between the trimmed V and J ends, which lost 4 bases and 5 bases, there was a span of 12 bases. CDR3 nucleotide sequence: TGCGCCAGCAGCCCCCCTCAGGGGAACGAGCAGTACTTC. It yields the protein CASSPPQGNEQYF.

The gene calls are TRBV5-4 and TRBJ2-5; D possibly corresponds to TRBD1 (5 bases). V dropped 1 base and J dropped 1 base, with 17 bases sitting between them. Germline lookup yields CDR1 SGHNT and CDR2 YYREEE (reference sequence). There are 17 residues in the CDR3. CDR3 amino acids: CASSLLVLYGAQETQYF. The CDR3 DNA reads TGTGCCAGCAGCTTGTTGGTGTTGTATGGGGCCCAAGAGACCCAGTACTTC.

V gene TRBV15 combines with J gene TRBJ2-7; TRBD1 aligns across 8 bases. The V and J ends lost 2 bases and 5 bases, in that order; junction bases with no gene match: 8. Germline V gene lookup returns CDR1 LNHNV and CDR2 YYDKDF (reference sequence). The CDR3 consists of 15 residues. The DNA for the CDR3 is TGTGCCACCAGCAGAACCGGGACAGGTTCTCACGAGCAGTACTTC. Amino acids: CATSRTGTGSHEQYF.

V is TRBV10-3 and J is TRBJ1-4, with D possibly being TRBD1 (5 bases). This CDR3 has 14 residues. Trimming cost V 2 bases and J 5 bases, with 9 bases left between them. CDR1 ENHRY and CDR2 SYGVKD come from the germline V gene. CDR3 in amino acids: CAISEDSTNEKLFF. The CDR3 bases are TGTGCCATCAGTGAGGACAGTACGAATGAAAAACTGTTTTTT.

V gene TRBV28 combines with J gene TRBJ1-3; TRBD1 matches at 7 bases. V was clipped by 5 bases and J by 8 bases; unmatched bases: 6. Germline CDR1 reads MDHEN; CDR2 reads SYDVKM. The CDR3 extends over 13 amino acids. For the CDR3, the DNA is TGTGCCAGCAGTGGGCGGGACAGTTACACCATATATTTT. Amino acids: CASSGRDSYTIYF.

The chain is built from TRBV25-1 and TRBJ2-7; TRBD1 aligns across 7 bases. The length of the CDR3 is 14 residues. Germline loops: CDR1 MGHDK, CDR2 SYGVNS. J lost 2 bases, V lost 4 bases, and 5 bases had no gene match. CDR3 loop: CASSGAGTAYEQYF. The CDR3 region has the DNA TGTGCCAGCAGTGGGGCCGGGACAGCCTACGAGCAGTACTTC.